The 24 T cell receptor beta chains given below trace back to one sample, sequenced in a study of cytomegalovirus exposure and HLA in healthy donors. PCR was performed using 60 Vbeta and 13 Jbeta primers. Libraries were prepared by immunoSEQ multiplex PCR; TCRdb keeps only in-frame clonotypes and omits some of them. Here the sample spans about 140,000 clones, roughly 80% being singletons. The material sequenced was PBMCs. These receptors originate from a male donor in good health and CMV-seronegative.

The chain employs TRBV2 and TRBJ1-1; D remains ambiguous. From germline, CDR1 is SNHLY and CDR2 FYNNEI. Trimming took 2 bases from V and 1 from J, leaving 5 bases between them. This CDR3 region has 13 residues. The CDR3 sequence: CASSESGNTEAFF. Written as DNA, the CDR3 is TGTGCCAGCAGTGAATCGGGGAACACTGAAGCTTTCTTT.

This clone was picked up a small number of times. One end of the junction does not line up with germline, which may come from a read error. The chain recombines TRBV15 with TRBJ1-3; no firm D call. Per the germline V gene, CDR1 is LNHNV and CDR2 is YYDKDF (reference sequence). The length of the CDR3 is 12 residues. The CDR3 sequence is CATSRDWQAKHF. CDR3 bases: TGTGCCACCAGCAGAGATTGGCAGGCGAAACATTTT.

V usage is TRBV7-9 and J usage is TRBJ2-7; 9 positions agree with TRBD1. Germline V lookup: CDR1 SEHNR, CDR2 FQNEAQ (reference sequence). The CDR3 length is 16 residues. J lost 0 bases, V lost 5 bases, and 8 bases had no gene match. CDR3: CASSRGGTGNSYEQYF. The DNA for the CDR3 is TGTGCCAGCAGCCGTGGGGGGACAGGGAACTCCTACGAGCAGTACTTC. Full variable domain (missing parts from reference TRBV7-9 and TRBJ2-7): DTGVSQNPRHKITKRGQNVTFRCDPISEHNRLYWYRQTLGQGPEFLTYFQNEAQLEKSRLLSDRFSAERPKGSFSTLEIQRTEQGDSAMYLCASSRGGTGNSYEQYFGPGTRLTVT.

The chain has TRBV7-9 and TRBJ2-3; TRBD2 might be the D (5 bases). The CDR3 has 11 amino acids. Looked up from germline, CDR1 is SEHNR and CDR2 is FQNEAQ (reference sequence). With 5 bases removed from V and 7 bases from J, the gap between germline ends came to 7 bases. The CDR3 is CASSPGYTQYF. The CDR3 coding sequence is TGTGCCAGCAGCCCGGGGTATACGCAGTATTTT.

This chain links TRBV6-6 with TRBJ2-1; 9 bases match TRBD2. CDR1 MNHNY and CDR2 SVGAGI come from the germline V gene (reference sequence). The CDR3 runs to 16 residues. J was trimmed by 2 bases and V by 5 bases; bases with no gene match: 7. The CDR3 sequence: CASSQSGRTTYNEQFF. The CDR3 nucleotides read TGTGCCAGCAGTCAAAGCGGGAGGACGACCTACAATGAGCAGTTCTTC.

This sequence joins TRBV19 and TRBJ2-7, with 12 nucleotides matching TRBD2. Unmatched junction bases numbered 10, after V lost 3 bases and J lost 4 bases. The CDR3 is 17 residues long. The V gene's germline CDR1 is LNHDA and CDR2 SQIVND (reference sequence). The CDR3 loop is CASSISQLAGGQYEQYF. CDR3 nucleotides: TGTGCCAGTAGTATTTCGCAGCTAGCGGGAGGGCAATACGAGCAGTACTTC.

The V and J genes are TRBV9 and TRBJ1-2, with 9 bases lining up with TRBD1. V was clipped by 4 bases and J by 5 bases; unmatched bases: 9. Germline CDR1 SGDLS, CDR2 YYNGEE. The CDR3 totals 15 residues. The CDR3 nucleotides are TGTGCCAGCAGCCCAAACAGGGGGCCAGGGTATGGCTACACCTTC. Translation: CASSPNRGPGYGYTF.

This rearrangement joins TRBV28 to TRBJ2-3, with TRBD1 matching over 9 bases. The CDR3 has 14 residues. Trimming removed 4 bases from V and 6 bases from J; junction bases left unmatched: 5. CDR1 and CDR2 (germline): MDHEN, SYDVKM. The CDR3 loop is CASSSTGGADTQYF. For the CDR3, the DNA is TGTGCCAGCAGTTCTACAGGGGGCGCGGATACGCAGTATTTT.

J is TRBJ1-1 and V is TRBV7-3; TRBD1 matches at 7 bases. Germline-derived CDR1 and CDR2 are SGHTA and FQGTGA. Germline trimming cut 4 bases from V and 2 bases from J; bases unmatched to any gene: 4. The CDR3 totals 14 residues. The CDR3, as DNA: TGTGCCAGCAGCTCACAGGGGTATAACACTGAAGCTTTCTTT. It encodes CASSSQGYNTEAFF.

The chain is built from TRBV5-1 and TRBJ1-1; possibly TRBD1 for D (5 bases). In germline, CDR1 is SGHRS, CDR2 YFSETQ. V was shortened by 0 bases and J by 3 bases, with 9 bases between the two germline ends. The CDR3 spans 14 residues. The CDR3 is CASSLAGGDTEAFF. The CDR3 bases are TGCGCCAGCAGCTTGGCCGGGGGGGACACTGAAGCTTTCTTT. The complete variable domain, with remaining parts taken from reference TRBV5-1 and TRBJ1-1, reads KAGVTQTPRYLIKTRGQQVTLSCSPISGHRSVSWYQQTPGQGLQFLFEYFSETQRNKGNFPGRFSGRQFSNSRSEMNVSTLELGDSALYLCASSLAGGDTEAFFGQGTRLTVV.

The chain has TRBV19 and TRBJ1-5; weak D call: TRBD1 (6 bases). V was shortened by 4 bases and J by 0 bases, with 10 bases between the two germline ends. The CDR3 sequence is 15 residues long. CDR1 and CDR2 (germline): LNHDA, SQIVND (reference sequence). CDR3 residues: CASSTRGTSNQPQHF. As DNA, the CDR3 is TGTGCCAGTAGTACTAGGGGGACTAGCAATCAGCCCCAGCATTTT.

J is TRBJ2-1 and V is TRBV5-8; no reliable D call. The CDR3 has 15 residues. The germline V and J ends were trimmed by 1 base and 1 base, with 9 bases remaining between them. The germline V gene has CDR1 SGHTS and CDR2 YDEGEE. CDR3 DNA: TGTGCCAGCAGCTTGAGCTGGGCTTCCTACAATGAGCAGTTCTTC. Its protein product is CASSLSWASYNEQFF. The whole variable domain, remainder taken from reference TRBV5-8 and TRBJ2-1, is EAGVTQSPTHLIKTRGQQATLRCSPISGHTSVYWYQQALGLGLQFLLWYDEGEERNRGNFPPRFSGRQFPNYSSELNVNALELEDSALYLCASSLSWASYNEQFFGPGTRLTVL.

The rearrangement joins TRBV9 to TRBJ2-7; the match to TRBD2 covers 10 bases. V was pared by 4 bases and J by 2 bases, with 3 bases of the junction left unmatched. This CDR3 has 14 amino acids. The V gene's germline CDR1 is SGDLS and CDR2 YYNGEE. The CDR3 region has the DNA TGTGCCAGCAGCCTAGGGACTAGCGCCTACGAGCAGTACTTC. Translation: CASSLGTSAYEQYF.

V gene TRBV9 combines with J gene TRBJ2-2, with TRBD1 identical over 7 bases. Unmatched junction bases numbered 13, after V lost 6 bases and J lost 5 bases. The germline V gene has CDR1 SGDLS and CDR2 YYNGEE. CDR3 size: 16 residues. For the CDR3, the DNA is TGTGCCAGCAATCTTAAGGGGGCCCCGGAGACCGGGGAGCTGTTTTTT. Translating gives CASNLKGAPETGELFF. The whole variable domain, remainder taken from reference TRBV9 and TRBJ2-2, is DSGVTQTPKHLITATGQRVTLRCSPRSGDLSVYWYQQSLDQGLQFLIQYYNGEERAKGNILERFSAQQFPDLHSELNLSSLELGDSALYFCASNLKGAPETGELFFGEGSRLTVL.

The chain joins TRBV7-6 to TRBJ1-5; 8 nucleotides line up with TRBD1. This CDR3 is built from 15 residues. V shed 5 bases, J shed 3 bases, and the junction held 6 bases outside the gene matches. Germline V lookup: CDR1 SGHVS, CDR2 FNYEAQ. The CDR3 DNA follows: TGTGCCAGCAGCCCCGGGACAGGCCTCAATCAGCCCCAGCATTTT. Translated: CASSPGTGLNQPQHF.

The rearrangement uses TRBV27 and TRBJ1-1; maybe TRBD1 (5 bases). CDR3 length: 15 amino acids. The V gene's germline CDR1 is MNHEY and CDR2 SMNVEV (reference sequence). Trimming stripped 5 bases from V and 3 bases from J, with 16 bases between. CDR3 sequence: CASSRRRGGHTEAFF. CDR3 nucleotides: TGTGCCAGCAGTCGCCGACGGGGGGGACACACTGAAGCTTTCTTT.

The genes are TRBV19 and TRBJ2-1, with D perhaps TRBD2 (6 bases). Germline CDR1 is LNHDA and CDR2 is SQIVND (reference sequence). V was clipped by 3 bases and J by 2 bases, with 11 bases between them. This CDR3 region has 15 residues. CDR3 in amino acids: CASSMGDWTYNEQFF. The DNA for the CDR3 is TGTGCCAGTAGTATGGGGGACTGGACCTACAATGAGCAGTTCTTC.

The CDR3 is CASSPRRGELFF. CDR3 sequence (DNA): TGTGCCAGCAGCCCCCGGAGGGGGGAGCTGTTTTTT. The V gene is TRBV9, the J gene TRBJ2-2, with a possible D match to TRBD2 (5 bases). From germline, CDR1 is SGDLS and CDR2 YYNGEE. The CDR3 is made up of 12 amino acids. V lost 4 bases to trimming and J lost 8 bases, with 9 bases between them.

The V gene is TRBV2, the J gene TRBJ1-2; D is undetermined. The CDR3 covers 14 residues. The V gene lost 4 bases and the J gene lost 0 bases, with 9 bases spanning the gap. Germline V gene data show CDR1 as SNHLY and CDR2 as FYNNEI. CDR3 region: CASSVSPANYGYTF. CDR3 DNA: TGTGCCAGCAGTGTAAGTCCGGCTAACTATGGCTACACCTTC.

This clone was counted a few times. The chain joins TRBV19 to TRBJ1-5; D is possibly TRBD1 (6 bases). CDR3 size: 15 residues. Germline lookup yields CDR1 LNHDA and CDR2 SQIVND (reference sequence). Between the trimmed V and J ends, which lost 1 base and 5 bases, there was a span of 12 bases. The CDR3 DNA follows: TGTGCCAGTAGTATAGCCCGCAGGGGAGATCAGCCCCAGCATTTT. Its protein product is CASSIARRGDQPQHF.

In this sample, this clone turned up a few times. This chain links TRBV1 with TRBJ1-2. TRBV1 has pseudogene status. This CDR3 region has 13 residues. CDR3 DNA sequence: TGCACCAGCAGCCTACTCGACTGGTGGGGCTACACCTTC. As protein: CTSSLLDWWGYTF.

The J gene is TRBJ1-6, the V gene TRBV9, with D unclear. V lost 0 bases and J 1 base, leaving 11 bases between the germline ends. Germline loops: CDR1 SGDLS, CDR2 YYNGEE. CDR3 length: 17 amino acids. CDR3 residues: CASSVGGGMSYNSPLHF. As DNA, the CDR3 is TGTGCCAGCAGCGTAGGAGGCGGGATGTCCTATAATTCACCCCTCCACTTT.

This clone appeared a few times. The V gene is TRBV2, the J gene TRBJ1-6; 8 positions match TRBD1. The V and J ends lost 5 bases and 6 bases, in that order; junction bases with no gene match: 6. The CDR3 extends over 15 amino acids. Germline-derived CDR1 and CDR2 are SNHLY and FYNNEI. The CDR3 DNA reads TGTGCCAGCAGTATCCAGGGGGCAGGTAATTCACCCCTCCACTTT. Its translation: CASSIQGAGNSPLHF.

The V and J genes are TRBV5-1 and TRBJ1-2; 8 nucleotides match TRBD1. V shed 4 bases and J 0 bases; nucleotides not matched to a gene: 5. CDR1 and CDR2 (germline): SGHRS, YFSETQ. This CDR3 region has 15 residues. The CDR3 DNA follows: TGCGCCAGCAGCAAAGGACAGGGCACTAACTATGGCTACACCTTC. It yields the protein CASSKGQGTNYGYTF.